This entry describes one TCR beta chain. With 4 bases clipped from V and 6 bases from J, the junction kept 11 bases outside the gene matches. CDR1 and CDR2 from the germline V gene are SGHRS and YFSETQ. The CDR3 covers 16 residues. The table came from immunoSEQ multiplex PCR; TCRdb's copy has only in-frame clones and leaves some out. The sample carries approximately 260,000 clones, around 83% recorded once. The sample is drawn from a study of blood T cell repertoires in COVID-19. This TCR was recovered from a woman aged 55 to 70 with active or convalescent COVID-19. The specimen was peripheral blood. This chain links TRBV5-1 with TRBJ2-3, with 10 bases lining up with TRBD1. The CDR3, as DNA: TGCGCCAGCAGCATAGGGACAGGGGCCTCATCCGATACGCAGTATTTT. It translates to CASSIGTGASSDTQYF.